The 15 T cell receptor beta chains given below trace back to one sample, sequenced in a study of blood T cell repertoires in COVID-19. Data came from immunoSEQ multiplex PCR; TCRdb stores just in-frame clones and leaves some out. Seen here are some 300,000 clones, approximately 90% observed once, and the top ten hold 2% to 2.5%. Source material: PBMCs or T cells enriched from blood (not recorded which). The source is a woman in her sixties or seventies in a cohort exposed to, infected with or recovered from COVID-19 (not recorded which).

The gene calls are TRBV24-1 and TRBJ1-5; a weak D match, TRBD1 (5 bases). Germline CDR1 KGHDR, CDR2 SFDVKD. Trimming shortened V by 8 bases and J by 2 bases, and 15 bases separated the two germline ends. This CDR3 contains 15 residues. The CDR3 DNA sequence: TGTGCCACCATGCCGGGGGGACGTGGCAATCAGCCCCAGCATTTT. As protein: CATMPGGRGNQPQHF.

The genes are TRBV2 and TRBJ2-2; 8 nucleotides align to TRBD2. V shed 5 bases and J 6 bases; nucleotides not matched to a gene: 8. The germline gives CDR1 SNHLY, CDR2 FYNNEI. The CDR3 runs 15 residues. The CDR3 loop reads CASSRGGGNAGELFF. CDR3 sequence (DNA): TGTGCCAGCAGTCGGGGGGGAGGTAACGCCGGGGAGCTGTTTTTT.

CDR3 in amino acids: CASSRISGRALNEQFF. The CDR3 coding sequence is TGTGCCAGTAGTCGCATAAGCGGGAGGGCCCTCAATGAGCAGTTCTTC. This chain links TRBV19 with TRBJ2-1, with 10 bases identical to TRBD2. CDR3 size: 16 residues. Looked up from germline, CDR1 is LNHDA and CDR2 is SQIVND (reference sequence). V shed 5 bases, J shed 6 bases, and the junction held 10 bases outside the gene matches.

This clone was seen repeatedly, ten times or more. The chain carries TRBV5-5 and TRBJ1-2; possible D gene TRBD1, 5 bases. This CDR3 is built from 15 residues. Germline CDR1 SGHKS, CDR2 YYEKEE (reference sequence). V dropped 0 bases and J dropped 4 bases, with 13 bases sitting between them. CDR3 loop: CASSLDLGLSYGYTF. In DNA, the CDR3 is TGTGCCAGCAGCTTGGACTTGGGACTGAGCTATGGCTACACCTTC.

The CDR3 sequence: CASGTGGLNEQFF. The CDR3 nucleotides are TGTGCCAGCGGAACAGGGGGACTCAATGAGCAGTTCTTC. The rearrangement links TRBV12-3 or TRBV12-4 to TRBJ2-1, with 8 bases identical to TRBD1. V shed 8 bases, J shed 6 bases, and the junction held 6 bases outside the gene matches. The CDR3 spans 13 residues.

The table lists this clone with a count of one. The chain employs TRBV6-5 and TRBJ1-1; D unresolved. CDR1 is MNHEY and CDR2 is SVGAGI in the germline V gene. There are 14 residues in the CDR3. V was shortened by 6 bases and J by 1 base, with 12 bases between the two germline ends. The CDR3 sequence is CASRALQRNTEAFF. CDR3 bases: TGTGCCAGCAGAGCTCTACAGAGGAACACTGAAGCTTTCTTT.

The chain uses TRBV18 and TRBJ2-4; 9 bases match TRBD2. V lost 2 bases to trimming and J lost 4 bases; unmatched junction nucleotides: 6. The CDR3 extends over 16 amino acids. Germline lookup yields CDR1 KGHSH and CDR2 LQKENI. The CDR3 loop is CASSPIAGVVKNIQYF. CDR3 DNA sequence: TGTGCCAGCTCACCAATAGCGGGAGTCGTAAAAAACATTCAGTACTTC.

The gene calls are TRBV6-5 and TRBJ1-3; 7 nucleotides match TRBD1. Germline trimming cut 10 bases from V and 0 bases from J; bases unmatched to any gene: 3. Germline V lookup: CDR1 MNHEY, CDR2 SVGAGI. The CDR3 has 13 residues. The CDR3 is CAIHRGSGNTIYF. DNA of the CDR3: TGTGCCATCCACAGGGGCTCTGGAAACACCATATATTTT.

This rearrangement joins TRBV6-6 to TRBJ2-7; TRBD1 matches 7 bases. With V trimmed by 6 bases and J by 0 bases, 5 bases remained unmatched. The CDR3 covers 14 residues. Germline V gives CDR1 MNHNY, CDR2 SVGAGI (reference sequence). This CDR3 reads CASSPTGSSYEQYF. In DNA, the CDR3 is TGTGCCAGCAGCCCGACAGGGAGCTCCTACGAGCAGTACTTC.

The chain combines TRBV28 with TRBJ2-2; maybe TRBD1 (7 bases). Germline V lookup: CDR1 MDHEN, CDR2 SYDVKM. This CDR3 comprises 15 residues. Trimming pared 3 bases from V and 2 bases from J, leaving 10 bases between. CDR3 nucleotide sequence: TGTGCCAGCAGTTTCCAGGGGGGAAACACCGGGGAGCTGTTTTTT. Protein product: CASSFQGGNTGELFF.

The genes are TRBV7-9 and TRBJ2-3; 7 bases align to TRBD2. The V gene end was trimmed by 7 bases and the J gene end by 1 base; junction bases not matched to a gene: 8. The CDR3 covers 15 residues. The germline CDR1 and CDR2 sequences are SEHNR and FQNEAQ (reference sequence). The CDR3 reads CASTLPREGTDTQYF. The CDR3 nucleotides are TGTGCCAGCACTCTCCCCCGGGAGGGCACAGATACGCAGTATTTT.

J is TRBJ1-3 and V is TRBV18; possibly TRBD1 for D (6 bases). Between the trimmed V and J ends, which lost 0 bases and 4 bases, there was a span of 16 bases. CDR1 and CDR2 from the germline V gene are KGHSH and LQKENI. CDR3 length equals 17 residues. CDR3 protein: CASSPPGAGRSGNTIYF. The CDR3 DNA sequence: TGTGCCAGCTCACCACCGGGGGCAGGAAGGTCGGGAAACACCATATATTTT.

This sequence joins TRBV24-1 and TRBJ2-6; D is unclear. V dropped 4 bases and J dropped 0 bases, with 6 bases sitting between them. CDR1 KGHDR and CDR2 SFDVKD come from the germline V gene. This CDR3 contains 15 residues. The CDR3 nucleotides read TGTGCCACCAGTGAAGCTCACTCTGGGGCCAACGTCCTGACTTTC. It is translated as CATSEAHSGANVLTF.

This rearrangement joins TRBV5-1 to TRBJ2-7; weak D call: TRBD1 (6 bases). CDR1 and CDR2 (germline): SGHRS, YFSETQ. The CDR3 runs 13 residues. V was shortened by 4 bases and J by 3 bases, with 11 bases between the two germline ends. The CDR3 loop is CASSRDRIYEQYF. CDR3 bases: TGCGCCAGCAGCCGCGACAGGATCTACGAGCAGTACTTC.

This sequence joins TRBV7-2 and TRBJ2-1; TRBD2 aligns across 13 bases. The CDR3 loop spans 18 amino acids. After removal of 4 bases from V and 8 bases from J, the junction contained 14 bases not matched to a gene. Germline CDR1 reads SGHTA; CDR2 reads FQGNSA. The CDR3 DNA follows: TGTGCCAGCAGCTCAGAACGGACTAGCGGGAGAGGGAGGGATGAGCAGTTCTTC. Residues: CASSSERTSGRGRDEQFF. Drawing the rest from reference TRBV7-2 and TRBJ2-1, the complete variable domain is GAGVSQSPSNKVTEKGKDVELRCDPISGHTALYWYRQSLGQGLEFLIYFQGNSAPDKSGLPSDRFSAERTGGSVSTLTIQRTQQEDSAVYLCASSSERTSGRGRDEQFFGPGTRLTVL.